This TCR beta chain was recovered during a study of OX40 agonist ivuxolimab in advanced cancers. Study-level background: Of mixed ages from about 20 to 80 and averaging around 60 years, the group was about 80% male. Findings and caveats of the study: Several nonresponders also turned out to have low normalized T-cell clonal expansion. Dose levels from 0.1 to 3.0 mg/kg saw CD4+ and CD8+ blood T cells expand clonally by week 6.

Produced via immunoSEQ multiplex PCR; TCRdb's table is partial and in-frame only. Of approximately 84,000 clones listed, around 86% are singletons. Comments on this clone: The target antigen is unknown.

The CDR3 contains 13 residues. The germline V gene has CDR1 SGHVS and CDR2 FNYEAQ. Trimming removed 3 bases from V and 6 bases from J, with 10 bases in between. The source is an adult with an advanced solid tumor such as melanoma, head and neck, liver or kidney cancer. The chain employs TRBV7-6 and TRBJ2-3; D is unclear. This sample comprised CD4+ or CD8+ T cells sorted from blood, obtained in a trial of the OX40 agonist ivuxolimab. The CDR3 loop is CASSLWDVDTQYF. The CDR3 coding sequence is TGTGCCAGCAGCTTGTGGGATGTGGATACGCAGTATTTT. Full variable domain (rest looked up from reference TRBV7-6 and TRBJ2-3): GAGVSQSPRYKVTKRGQDVALRCDPISGHVSLYWYRQALGQGPEFLTYFNYEAQQDKSGLPNDRFSAERPEGSISTLTIQRTEQRDSAMYRCASSLWDVDTQYFGPGTRLTVL.